The clone carrying this TCR beta chain was recorded at least ten times. The read comes to an end 3 residues before the CDR3 does, leaving the germline J gene to fill in the end. Sequenced by immunoSEQ multiplex PCR; TCRdb stores in-frame clones only, minus some. The sample presents tens of thousands of clones, none singletons. The CDR3 spans 15 residues. Germline V gene lookup returns CDR1 LNHDA and CDR2 SQIVND (reference sequence). Trimming cost V 3 bases and J 3 bases, with 15 bases left between them. The sample belongs to a study of T cell clonality in common variable immunodeficiency. V usage is TRBV19 and J usage is TRBJ2-7; D unresolved. The sequencing input was peripheral blood mononuclear cells. The TCR originated in a person aged 18-69 years in good health. This CDR3 reads CASSIHLEPHYEQYF. The covered CDR3 bases are TGTGCCAGTAGTATCCACCTAGAGCCCCACTACGAG.